A selection of T cell receptor beta chains follows, all from one sample in a study of post-analysis software for immune sequencing data. Each CDR3 protein is one row after TCRdb ran MiXCR on the PCR reads. The sample contains about 770,000 distinct CDR3 sequences, about half of which appear only once. The sample comprised blood. The receptors here all came from a girl aged 5-17 years with multiple sclerosis. The CDR3 runs from the conserved cysteine through the conserved F or W. A D gene is named only where the DNA matches it firmly. Clone size is not always given. Where it is, it says once, few, many or a class for expanded clones.

j_call clone_size v_call d_call cdr3_aa cdr3_nt
TRBJ2-6 - TRBV3-1 - CASSHNMNVLTF TGTGCCAGCAGCCATAATATGAACGTCCTGACTTTC
TRBJ2-5 - TRBV29-1 - CSVEDPRDQETQYF TGCAGCGTTGAAGATCCCCGGGACCAAGAGACCCAGTACTTC
TRBJ2-7 - TRBV11-2 - CASSPTGRGPYEQYF TGTGCCAGCAGCCCAACAGGGAGGGGCCCCTACGAGCAGTACTTC
TRBJ2-7 - TRBV6-5 TRBD2 CASSYSPSGRAEQYF TGTGCCAGCAGTTACTCGCCTAGCGGGAGGGCCGAGCAGTACTTC
TRBJ2-1 once TRBV27 - CASSPRGWEDNEQFF TGTGCCAGCAGTCCCCGGGGGTGGGAGGATAATGAGCAGTTCTTC
TRBJ2-1 - TRBV28 TRBD2 CASRFPGLAGYNEQFF TGTGCCAGCAGATTTCCGGGACTAGCGGGCTACAATGAGCAGTTCTTC
TRBJ2-7 - TRBV12-5 TRBD2 CASGLVLGSGSLVSSYEQYF TGTGCTAGTGGTTTGGTACTTGGTAGCGGGAGTTTGGTGAGCTCCTACGAGCAGTACTTC
TRBJ1-2 few TRBV27 - CASSLRAPGQRYGYTF TGTGCCAGCAGTTTACGAGCACCCGGACAACGCTATGGCTACACCTTC
TRBJ1-2 - TRBV12-3/TRBV12-4 - CASSLFFYGYTF TGTGCCAGCAGTCTGTTTTTCTATGGCTACACCTTC
TRBJ2-7 few TRBV6-1 - CASMWAPKRYEQYF TGTGCCAGCATGTGGGCCCCCAAGCGATACGAGCAGTACTTC
TRBJ1-2 few TRBV5-1 - CASSLVGNGYTF TGCGCCAGCAGCTTGGTAGGGAATGGCTACACCTTC
TRBJ2-3 - TRBV20-1 TRBD2 CSAPPTSGLTDTQYF TGCAGTGCTCCCCCGACTAGCGGGCTCACAGATACGCAGTATTTT
TRBJ2-7 - TRBV12-3/TRBV12-4 - CASSLELRGSQYF TGTGCCAGCAGTTTAGAGCTCCGGGGGTCCCAGTACTTC
TRBJ1-5 - TRBV18 - CASSPPGGGLSNQPRHF TGTGCCAGCTCACCACCGGGAGGAGGTTTAAGCAATCAGCCCCGGCATTTT
TRBJ2-1 few TRBV9 TRBD2 CASSSAGLAGGGTYNEQFF TGTGCCAGCAGCTCCGCGGGTCTAGCGGGAGGTGGGACCTACAATGAGCAGTTCTTC
TRBJ2-3 - TRBV20-1 TRBD2 CSARDPRTSGVGGTQYF TGCAGTGCTAGAGATCCCCGGACTAGCGGAGTGGGTGGTACGCAGTATTTT
TRBJ2-1 - TRBV7-8 - CASSLYRLGERHEQFF TGTGCCAGCAGCTTATACCGCCTCGGGGAGCGCCATGAGCAGTTCTTC
TRBJ2-1 - TRBV28 TRBD2 CASSLPGLVNNEQFF TGTGCCAGCAGCCTCCCGGGACTAGTGAACAATGAGCAGTTCTTC
TRBJ2-4 - TRBV27 TRBD2 CASSLGLAGGVAKNIQYF TGTGCCAGCAGTTTAGGGCTAGCGGGAGGGGTAGCCAAAAACATTCAGTACTTC
TRBJ1-2 few TRBV5-1 - CASSLRGQSTTNYGYTF TGCGCCAGCAGCTTGAGGGGACAATCGACAACTAACTATGGCTACACCTTC
TRBJ1-5 - TRBV7-9 TRBD1 CASSASDRGRNQPQHF TGTGCCAGCAGCGCATCCGACAGGGGACGGAATCAGCCCCAGCATTTT
TRBJ2-3 - TRBV7-2 - CASSLVVTPGDTQYF TGTGCCAGCAGCTTAGTGGTGACTCCGGGAGATACGCAGTATTTT
TRBJ2-5 few TRBV13 - CASSFYGDRGTQYF TGTGCCAGCAGCTTCTACGGGGATCGCGGAACCCAGTACTTC
TRBJ1-1 few TRBV20-1 - CSARSAEAFF TGCAGTGCTAGGTCCGCTGAAGCTTTCTTT
TRBJ2-3 - TRBV21-1 - CASSTLTSGTDTDTQYF TGTGCCAGCAGCACCCTGACTAGCGGGACTGACACAGATACGCAGTATTTT
TRBJ2-7 - TRBV20-1 TRBD2 CSARWVDSGSGTYEQYF TGCAGTGCTAGGTGGGTGGATAGCGGGAGCGGCACCTACGAGCAGTACTTC
TRBJ2-1 - TRBV12-3/TRBV12-4 TRBD1 CASSPEGAPKQFF TGTGCCAGCAGCCCCGAGGGGGCCCCGAAGCAGTTCTTC
TRBJ2-7 - TRBV7-8 TRBD1 CASSLAPGQGAYEQYF TGTGCCAGCAGCTTAGCCCCGGGACAGGGGGCCTACGAGCAGTACTTC
TRBJ2-7 - TRBV20-1 - CSARVGGSGAYDEQYF TGCAGTGCTAGAGTGGGCGGATCGGGAGCTTACGACGAGCAGTACTTC
TRBJ1-2 - TRBV14 - CASSQPTGYGYTF TGTGCCAGCAGCCAACCCACGGGCTATGGCTACACCTTC
TRBJ2-7 - TRBV20-1 - CSAELESRAYEQYF TGCAGTGCCGAACTTGAATCAAGGGCCTACGAGCAGTACTTC
TRBJ2-3 - TRBV7-9 TRBD2 CASSSWGLAGERTDTQYF TGTGCCAGCAGCTCATGGGGACTAGCGGGAGAACGCACAGATACGCAGTATTTT
TRBJ2-5 - TRBV5-1 TRBD1 CASSPGQILETQYF TGCGCCAGCAGCCCGGGACAGATCTTGGAGACCCAGTACTTC
TRBJ1-2 few TRBV12-3/TRBV12-4 - CASSLNRVIGYTF TGTGCCAGCAGTTTAAACAGGGTGATAGGCTACACCTTC
TRBJ1-2 few TRBV24-1 - CATSTGRGYGYTF TGTGCCACCAGTACAGGGAGGGGCTATGGCTACACCTTC
TRBJ2-7 - TRBV7-9 - CASSGRLGGEQYF TGTGCCAGCAGCGGAAGACTAGGGGGCGAGCAGTACTTC
TRBJ1-1 few TRBV5-1 - CASSLVRQGRNTEAFF TGCGCCAGCAGCTTGGTAAGGCAGGGCCGGAACACTGAAGCTTTCTTT
TRBJ2-3 few TRBV6-1 - CASSETRWAQYF TGTGCCAGCAGTGAAACGAGATGGGCGCAGTATTTT
TRBJ2-7 - TRBV30 - CAWIVDKGVTYEQYF TGTGCCTGGATCGTGGATAAAGGGGTGACCTACGAGCAGTACTTC
TRBJ2-3 few TRBV24-1 TRBD2 CATSRSAGVMYF TGTGCCACCAGTCGTTCAGCGGGAGTTATGTATTTT
TRBJ2-4 - TRBV7-2 - CASSLDPNSFGKNIQYF TGTGCCAGCAGCTTGGATCCGAACAGTTTCGGCAAAAACATTCAGTACTTC
TRBJ2-1 - TRBV9 - CASSVSGSRNHNEQFF TGTGCCAGCAGCGTTAGCGGATCACGGAACCACAATGAGCAGTTCTTC
TRBJ2-5 - TRBV5-4 TRBD1 CASSGGTGGSRETQYF TGTGCCAGCAGCGGGGGGACAGGGGGTTCGAGAGAGACCCAGTACTTC
TRBJ1-1 few TRBV29-1 - CSALTGTNTEAFF TGCAGCGCCTTAACAGGGACGAACACTGAAGCTTTCTTT
TRBJ2-7 - TRBV7-9 - CASSVWGPYEQYF TGTGCCAGCAGCGTTTGGGGTCCATACGAGCAGTACTTC
TRBJ2-5 few TRBV15 - CATSRDSFDPRETQYF TGTGCCACCAGCAGAGATTCCTTCGACCCACGGGAGACCCAGTACTTC
TRBJ2-6 few TRBV27 - CASSFQGTISGANVLTF TGTGCCAGCAGTTTTCAGGGGACGATTTCTGGGGCCAACGTCCTGACTTTC
TRBJ2-1 - TRBV5-1 TRBD2 CASSPVTSGSSSYNEQFF TGCGCCAGCAGCCCGGTGACTAGCGGGAGTAGCTCCTACAATGAGCAGTTCTTC
TRBJ1-5 - TRBV20-1 - CSALGGGGQPQHF TGCAGTGCCCTCGGTGGGGGAGGACAGCCCCAGCATTTT
TRBJ2-7 - TRBV5-1 TRBD2 CASSRTSGRRYEQYF TGCGCCAGCAGCAGGACTAGCGGGAGGAGGTACGAGCAGTACTTC
TRBJ2-3 - TRBV7-3 - CASSLIGGRTDTQYF TGTGCCAGCAGCTTAATAGGGGGGCGCACAGATACGCAGTATTTT
TRBJ2-5 - TRBV7-9 TRBD2 CASRVGGNNEQYF TGTGCCAGCAGGGTGGGAGGGAACAATGAGCAGTACTTC
TRBJ2-1 - TRBV21-1 - CASSTWDRVNYNEQFF TGTGCCAGCAGCACCTGGGACAGGGTGAACTACAATGAGCAGTTCTTC
TRBJ2-3 few TRBV11-3 - CASSLFVGRDTDTQYF TGTGCCAGCAGCTTATTCGTTGGCCGGGACACAGATACGCAGTATTTT
TRBJ2-1 - TRBV30 - CACNTSPNEQFF TGTGCCTGTAATACTAGTCCCAATGAGCAGTTCTTC
TRBJ1-2 - TRBV12-3/TRBV12-4 - CASSTHYGYTF TGTGCCAGCAGTACCCACTATGGCTACACCTTC
TRBJ2-1 few TRBV29-1 TRBD2 CSVDSGRSYNEQFF TGCAGCGTTGACAGCGGGAGGTCCTACAATGAGCAGTTCTTC